What follows are 23 T cell receptor beta chains derived from one specimen sequenced in a study of persistence of HIV-infected CD4 T cells (dated by TCRdb to about 2020). Their target antigens are unknown. The immunoSEQ hsTCRB assay version 4 in survey mode was used to sequence TCRbeta repertoires from genomic DNA. What TCRdb holds here is the immuneACCESS table cut down to in-frame rearrangements. Part of the clones is not present; checked against another copy, under half of the missing clones reflect an unresolved V gene, and the others are unexplained. The sample table shows about 46,000 clones, and 80% to 90% are seen once. The ten largest clones represent around 3.2% of the sample. This specimen's treatment or condition label, per the study, means: suppressive antiretroviral therapy. As a nonspecific positive control representing the CD4+ T cell repertoire, cells were stimulated with anti-CD3/anti-CD28 magnetic beads. Responding CD4+ T cells were sorted by upregulation of both CD40 ligand and CD69.

The material was CD4+ T cells sorted from PBMCs after roughly 19-hour stimulation, obtained from a patient who received antiretroviral therapy. In light of the paper, this sample's cell subset or site label describes: CD40L+CD69+ CD4 T cells responding to anti-CD3/anti-CD28 beads, representing the overall repertoire. All receptors derive from an adult woman with HIV who was CMV-seropositive.

V usage is TRBV15 and J usage is TRBJ1-4; 7 bases align to TRBD1. With V trimmed by 2 bases and J by 7 bases, 13 bases remained unmatched. This CDR3 has 17 residues. Per germline, CDR1 LNHNV and CDR2 YYDKDF (reference sequence). The CDR3, as DNA: TGTGCCACCAGCAGACCACGCATTACAGGGGTTATTGAAAAACTGTTTTTT. It yields the protein CATSRPRITGVIEKLFF.

This chain connects TRBV5-5 to TRBJ2-4; D possibly corresponds to TRBD1 (6 bases). The CDR3 runs to 17 residues. Trimming removed 3 bases from V and 1 base from J, with 17 bases in between. The V gene's germline CDR1 is SGHKS and CDR2 YYEKEE (reference sequence). CDR3 bases: TGTGCCAGCAGCTCGTTACAGGGAAATGTTGCCAAAAACATTCAGTACTTC. This encodes CASSSLQGNVAKNIQYF.

The chain couples TRBV5-6 to TRBJ2-5; 9 nucleotides match TRBD2. With 0 bases clipped from V and 4 bases from J, the junction kept 1 base outside the gene matches. The CDR3 has 14 amino acids. CDR1 is SGHDT and CDR2 is YYEEEE in the germline V gene. CDR3 nucleotide sequence: TGTGCCAGCAGCTTGGTAGCGGGAGCAGAGACCCAGTACTTC. Protein sequence: CASSLVAGAETQYF.

CDR3 region: CASSLAASQNGYTF. The CDR3 DNA sequence: TGCGCCAGCAGCTTGGCGGCCAGCCAGAATGGCTACACCTTC. This sequence joins TRBV5-1 and TRBJ1-2; no clear D. Germline CDR1 SGHRS, CDR2 YFSETQ. The CDR3 is 14 residues long. Deletions cut 0 bases from V and 6 bases from J, with 12 bases between.

This clone has only one observation. The V call is TRBV28, the J call TRBJ1-4; TRBD1 is a possible D gene (5 bases). Per germline, CDR1 MDHEN and CDR2 SYDVKM. This CDR3 region has 14 residues. Trimming took off 6 bases at V and 8 bases at J, with 16 bases between the two ends. Here the CDR3 DNA reads TGTGCCAGCAGCCCTCAGGGAATTGGCGAAAAACTGTTTTTT. Amino acid sequence: CASSPQGIGEKLFF.

On this clone: The junction departs from the called germline gene at one end, perhaps through a read error. V is TRBV6-4 and J is TRBJ1-1; the match to TRBD1 covers 9 bases. The CDR3 is 16 amino acids. Germline lookup yields CDR1 MRHNA and CDR2 SNTAGT. CDR3 protein: CASRGGTGFNSLVCGF. CDR3 DNA sequence: TGTGCCAGCAGGGGGGGGACAGGGTTCAACTCTCTAGTTTGTGGCTTT.

The chain combines TRBV18 with TRBJ2-5; 12 positions agree with TRBD2. The J call could be wrong; TRBJ2-7 is a better fit for the DNA end. Per germline, CDR1 KGHSH and CDR2 LQKENI. The CDR3 is 16 residues long. The CDR3 loop reads CASSTRTSGDSYEQYF. In nucleotides, the CDR3 is TGTGCCAGCTCAACCAGGACTAGCGGGGACTCCTACGAGCAGTACTTC.

As concerns this clone: A junction boundary mismatches the germline segment, possibly from a read error. This sequence joins TRBV5-6 and TRBJ1-1; 10 nucleotides align to TRBD1. The CDR3 has 14 amino acids. Germline V lookup: CDR1 SGHDT, CDR2 YYEEEE. This CDR3 is CASSASGTGAAILF. CDR3 nucleotides: TGTGCCAGCAGCGCTTCCGGGACAGGGGCCGCGATTTTATTT.

This clone has a handful of counts. The genes are TRBV5-1 and TRBJ2-2, with D possibly TRBD2 on 6 matching bases. The V end lost 4 bases, the J end lost 0 bases, and 16 bases lay between the germline ends. This CDR3 comprises 17 residues. Per the germline V gene, CDR1 is SGHRS and CDR2 is YFSETQ. For the CDR3, the DNA is TGCGCCAGCAGCGGGTCCGGGAGTGCCTCGAACACCGGGGAGCTGTTTTTT. It yields the protein CASSGSGSASNTGELFF.

CDR3: CASSYSSAGWSYEQYF. CDR3 DNA sequence: TGTGCCAGCAGTTACTCGTCCGCCGGATGGTCCTACGAGCAGTACTTC. The chain employs TRBV6-5 and TRBJ2-7; D call uncertain. With 0 bases removed from V and 1 base from J, the gap between germline ends came to 13 bases. This CDR3 comprises 16 residues. Germline CDR1 reads MNHEY; CDR2 reads SVGAGI.

The chain is built from TRBV7-2 and TRBJ2-1; TRBD2 aligns across 10 bases. V was pared by 6 bases and J by 0 bases, with 5 bases of the junction left unmatched. CDR3 length: 16 amino acids. Germline lookup yields CDR1 SGHTA and CDR2 FQGNSA. The CDR3 sequence: CASRAGLAASYNEQFF. Written as DNA, the CDR3 is TGTGCCAGCAGAGCAGGACTAGCGGCCTCCTACAATGAGCAGTTCTTC.

The chain is built from TRBV6-4 and TRBJ2-2; D is perhaps TRBD1 (6 bases). V shed 6 bases and J shed 3 bases, with 11 bases lying between them. The germline CDR1 and CDR2 sequences are MRHNA and SNTAGT. This CDR3 is 14 amino acids long. The chain's CDR3 is CASSWGRDTGELFF. The CDR3 coding sequence is TGTGCCAGCAGCTGGGGGCGGGACACCGGGGAGCTGTTTTTT.

The chain carries TRBV6-6 and TRBJ1-4, with no clear D. The length of the CDR3 is 15 residues. CDR1 is MNHNY, CDR2 SVGAGI, per germline (reference sequence). V lost 5 bases, J lost 3 bases, and 13 bases lay in between. DNA of the CDR3: TGTGCCAGCAGTCGAGAACGCCCACCTAATGAAAAACTGTTTTTT. Translated: CASSRERPPNEKLFF.

The rearrangement links TRBV19 to TRBJ1-2, with D maybe TRBD1 (5 bases). V lost 6 bases, J lost 0 bases, and 20 bases lay in between. The germline gives CDR1 LNHDA, CDR2 SQIVND (reference sequence). The CDR3 length is 17 residues. This CDR3 reads CASSLTPGGRTNYGYTF. DNA of the CDR3: TGTGCCAGTAGCCTTACCCCCGGGGGGAGAACTAACTATGGCTACACCTTC.

J is TRBJ2-2 and V is TRBV6-4; 7 bases fit TRBD1. The J segment lost 2 bases and the V segment lost 7 bases, leaving 4 bases of the junction unmatched. Germline values: CDR1 MRHNA, CDR2 SNTAGT. This CDR3 has 14 amino acids. The CDR3 coding sequence is TGTGCCAGCAAGGACAGGCATAACACCGGGGAGCTGTTTTTT. Translating gives CASKDRHNTGELFF.

V is TRBV7-8 and J is TRBJ1-3; maybe TRBD1 (6 bases). The CDR3 contains 19 residues. Germline CDR1 and CDR2: SGHVS and FQNEAQ. V was pared by 1 base and J by 2 bases, with 21 bases between. For the CDR3, the DNA is TGTGCCAGCAGCTTAGGACGTTTCGGGGGGGACATCACTGGAAACACCATATATTTT. This encodes CASSLGRFGGDITGNTIYF.

The rearrangement joins TRBV28 to TRBJ2-3; D uncertain. The germline gives CDR1 MDHEN, CDR2 SYDVKM. The CDR3 has 14 residues. Trimming took off 5 bases at V and 6 bases at J, with 15 bases between the two ends. CDR3 bases: TGTGCCAGCAGTGTCCCCAGGCTAGGGGATACGCAGTATTTT. It translates to CASSVPRLGDTQYF.

This chain connects TRBV10-3 to TRBJ1-2; TRBD1 matches 7 bases. V lost 11 bases and J lost 6; bases outside the gene matches: 15. CDR1 and CDR2 (germline): ENHRY, SYGVKD. The CDR3 totals 14 residues. The CDR3: CAVGTQGRINGYTF. CDR3 coding DNA: TGTGCCGTAGGGACACAGGGGAGAATAAATGGCTACACCTTC.

This chain uses TRBV6-1 with TRBJ2-7, with D unresolved. Trimming removed 5 bases from V and 0 bases from J, with 14 bases in between. The CDR3 totals 15 residues. The germline V gene has CDR1 MNHNS and CDR2 SASEGT. In nucleotides, the CDR3 is TGTGCCAGCAGTCCCAGGTCCGATAGCTCCTACGAGCAGTACTTC. Its translation is CASSPRSDSSYEQYF.

A note on this clone: An end of the junction differs from the germline gene, which may be a read error. The chain recombines TRBV9 with TRBJ1-1; maybe TRBD1 (5 bases). The CDR3 has 12 residues. Germline-derived CDR1 and CDR2 are SGDLS and YYNGEE. The CDR3 protein is CASSQKGFGHSF. CDR3 coding DNA: TGTGCCAGCAGCCAGAAGGGTTTCGGACACAGCTTT.

This chain joins TRBV27 and TRBJ1-2; 8 bases agree with TRBD1. This CDR3 has 15 residues. The V gene end was trimmed by 5 bases and the J gene end by 0 bases; junction bases not matched to a gene: 5. Germline CDR1 and CDR2: MNHEY and SMNVEV (reference sequence). Written as DNA, the CDR3 is TGTGCCAGCAGTCTAGGGACAGGCTCTAACTATGGCTACACCTTC. Translating gives CASSLGTGSNYGYTF.

This chain uses TRBV28 with TRBJ2-5; D gene ambiguous. Germline CDR1 is MDHEN and CDR2 is SYDVKM. Deletions cut 8 bases from V and 0 bases from J, with 13 bases between. The CDR3 sequence is 14 residues long. CDR3 region: CASRPFNYQETQYF. DNA for the CDR3: TGTGCCAGCCGGCCTTTCAACTACCAAGAGACCCAGTACTTC.

This sequence joins TRBV6-5 and TRBJ1-5, with a possible D match to TRBD1 (5 bases). CDR1 MNHEY and CDR2 SVGAGI come from the germline V gene. V was clipped by 9 bases and J by 4 bases, with 19 bases between them. The CDR3 has 15 amino acids. The CDR3 region is CARLGEQKDNQPQHF. In DNA, the CDR3 is TGTGCCAGACTGGGGGAACAGAAAGATAATCAGCCCCAGCATTTT.